The entry below describes one T cell receptor (beta chain). The CDR3 length is 15 residues. Germline CDR1 and CDR2: SGHAT and FQNNGV. V dropped 4 bases and J dropped 1 base, with 10 bases sitting between them. This entry comes from a study of T cell changes during pregnancy in multiple sclerosis. Assay: immunoSEQ multiplex PCR; the TCRdb copy retains only in-frame clones and omits some. The repertoire holds about 35,000 clones, 85% to 95% seen once, with about 0.41% in the top ten. The sequence derives from a female donor with multiple sclerosis, enrolled in a pregnancy study. The rearrangement joins TRBV11-2 to TRBJ2-2; TRBD1 might be the D (6 bases). The sample was CD4+ T cells from peripheral blood mononuclear cells, taken in the first trimester of pregnancy. The CDR3 loop is CASSSQGQNTGELFF. The CDR3, as DNA: TGTGCCAGCAGCTCCCAGGGACAGAACACCGGGGAGCTGTTTTTT.